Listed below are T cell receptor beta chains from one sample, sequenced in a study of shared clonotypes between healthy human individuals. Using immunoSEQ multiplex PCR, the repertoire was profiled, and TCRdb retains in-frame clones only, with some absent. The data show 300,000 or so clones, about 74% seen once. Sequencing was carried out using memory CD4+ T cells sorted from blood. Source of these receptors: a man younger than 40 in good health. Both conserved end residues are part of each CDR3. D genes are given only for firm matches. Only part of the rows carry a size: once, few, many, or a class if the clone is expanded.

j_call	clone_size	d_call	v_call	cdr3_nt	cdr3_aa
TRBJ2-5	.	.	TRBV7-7	TGTGCTAGCAGCCCAACGGGAGAGTGGCAAGAGACCCAGTACTTC	CASSPTGEWQETQYF
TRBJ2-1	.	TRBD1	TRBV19	TGTGCCAGTAGTCTCGGACAGGGTTTTGTTTCTGAGCAGTTCTTC	CASSLGQGFVSEQFF
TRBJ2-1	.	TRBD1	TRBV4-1	TGCGCCAGCAGCCAAGTTTTCCGGGGCCTAGGGGGCCCGGCGAATGAGCAGTTCTTC	CASSQVFRGLGGPANEQFF
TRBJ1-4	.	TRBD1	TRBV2	TGTGCCAGCAAGACGGGACAGGGAGCTGAAAAACTGTTTTTT	CASKTGQGAEKLFF
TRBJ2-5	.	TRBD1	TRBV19	TGTGCCAGTAGTAAGCAAGGACAGGGCTACCAAGAGACCCAGTACTTC	CASSKQGQGYQETQYF
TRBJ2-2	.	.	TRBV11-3	TGTGCCAGCAGCCAACCTCCCGGGGAGCTGTTTTTT	CASSQPPGELFF
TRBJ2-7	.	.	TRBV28	TGTGCCAGTACCCGGCGAGGGGCTCAAAACTCCTACGAGCAGTACTTC	CASTRRGAQNSYEQYF
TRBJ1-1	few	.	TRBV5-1	TGCGCCAGCAGCTTGGAAGGGTCGGACACTGAAGCTTTCTTT	CASSLEGSDTEAFF
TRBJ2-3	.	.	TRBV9	TGTGCCAGCAGCGTAGCAGGGGGGGATTCAGATACGCAGTATTTT	CASSVAGGDSDTQYF
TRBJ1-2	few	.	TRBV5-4	TGTGCCAGCAGCCTGGGGGCAGATAACTATGGCTACACCTTC	CASSLGADNYGYTF
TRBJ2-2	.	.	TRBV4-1	TGCGCCAGCAGCCAAGGGCACGGGAGAATGGGGGAGCTGTTTTTT	CASSQGHGRMGELFF
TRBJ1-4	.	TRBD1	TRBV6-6	TGTGCCGCGGGACAGGGGACTGAAAAACTGTTTTTT	CAAGQGTEKLFF
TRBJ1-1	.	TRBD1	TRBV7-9	TGTGCCAGCAGCGGCTGGGACAGCATGAACACTGAAGCTTTCTTT	CASSGWDSMNTEAFF
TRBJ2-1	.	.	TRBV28	TGTGCCAGCAGTTTTGTCAGGGCAATTAACAATGAGCAGTTCTTC	CASSFVRAINNEQFF
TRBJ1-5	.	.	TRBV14	TGTGCCAGCAGCCAAGATTGGTCAGGGGCCTCCAATCAGCCCCAGCATTTT	CASSQDWSGASNQPQHF
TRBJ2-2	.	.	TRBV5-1	TGCGCCAGCAGCTTTCAGGGGTCCGGGGAGCTGTTTTTT	CASSFQGSGELFF
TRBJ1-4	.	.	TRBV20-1	TGCAGTGCCCGCTGGTCCGAAAAACTGTTTTTT	CSARWSEKLFF
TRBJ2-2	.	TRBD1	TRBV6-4	TGTGCCAGCAGTGCTTTTACAGGGGGTGTCACCGGGGAGCTGTTTTTT	CASSAFTGGVTGELFF
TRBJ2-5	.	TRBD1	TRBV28	TGTGCCAGCAGTTACTCCGGGACAGGGGGGCGGGAGACCCAGTACTTC	CASSYSGTGGRETQYF
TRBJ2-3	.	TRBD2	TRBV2	TGTGCCAGCAGTGAGGGACTAGCGGGAGGGCGAGGAGATACGCAGTATTTT	CASSEGLAGGRGDTQYF
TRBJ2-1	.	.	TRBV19	TGTGCCAGTAGGATAGGGGTCCCCTACAATGAGCAGTTCTTC	CASRIGVPYNEQFF
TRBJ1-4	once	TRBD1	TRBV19	TGTGCCAGGAAGACAGGGTTGAAGGTAGCAACTAATGAAAAACTGTTTTTT	CARKTGLKVATNEKLFF
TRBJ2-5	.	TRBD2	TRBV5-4	TGTGCCAGCAGCTTGGTAGCGGGAAGGGTGTTTGCGGAGACCCAGTACTTC	CASSLVAGRVFAETQYF
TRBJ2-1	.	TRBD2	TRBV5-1	TGCGCCGGATCAGCGGGAGTAGGCAATGAGCAGTTCTTC	CAGSAGVGNEQFF
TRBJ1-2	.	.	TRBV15	TGTGCCACCAGCAGAGCCCACAGCTATGGCTACACCTTC	CATSRAHSYGYTF
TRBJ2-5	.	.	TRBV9	TGTGCCAGCAGCAAAGAGGGACGGTACCAAGAGACCCAGTACTTC	CASSKEGRYQETQYF
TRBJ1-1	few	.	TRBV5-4	TGTGCCAGCAGCTTGACGGCGAACACTGAAGCTTTCTTT	CASSLTANTEAFF
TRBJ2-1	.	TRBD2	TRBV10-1	TGCGCCAGCACTACGGGGGTAGCGGGGGCCTACAATGAGCAGTTCTTC	CASTTGVAGAYNEQFF
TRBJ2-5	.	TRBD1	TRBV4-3	TGCGCCAGCAGCCCCCGGACAGGGTATCAAGAGACCCAGTACTTC	CASSPRTGYQETQYF